The sequence of this TCR beta chain was determined in a study of shared clonotypes between healthy human individuals. Notes on the study in general: Sequencing depth was expected to influence donor clonotype sharing.

The authors distributed each subset's genomic DNA evenly over several immunoSEQ plates. Profiling relied on immunoSEQ multiplex PCR, and the TCRdb table lists in-frame clones only, not all of them. The sample holds about 2.1 million clones, 85% to 95% seen once. Selected positively for CCR7 and CD45RO-negative, naive CD8 cells excluded terminally differentiated effector memory CD45RA+ cells. Of note for this clone: Its target is not known.

With V trimmed by 5 bases and J by 0 bases, 4 bases remained unmatched. Per germline, CDR1 SQVTM and CDR2 ANQGSEA. The CDR3 totals 14 residues. The sequenced material came from naive CD8+ T cells from PBMCs. The V gene is TRBV29-1, the J gene TRBJ1-3, with 7 nucleotides matching TRBD1. The origin of this receptor is a man aged 18 to 35 in good health. Some clones in this sample may be carry-over from other donors' samples. The CDR3, as DNA: TGCAGCGTTACCGACAGGGTCTCTGGAAACACCATATATTTT. It translates to CSVTDRVSGNTIYF.